Shown below are 25 T cell receptor beta chains from a single sample sequenced in a study of T cell responses to AZD1222 COVID-19 vaccine. The assay was immunoSEQ multiplex PCR, and TCRdb's table has in-frame clones only and misses some. The table shows 91,000 or so clones, with 90% to 95% occurring only once. The starting material was peripheral blood, obtained 28 days after the second AZD1222 dose. The receptors stem from an adult who received the AZD1222 COVID-19 vaccine.

The CDR3 DNA is TGCAGCGTCGCCGGGACGGTGTACCAAGAGACCCAGTACTTC. Translation gives CSVAGTVYQETQYF. This chain connects TRBV29-1 to TRBJ2-5; D possibly matches TRBD1 or TRBD2 (5 bases each). V shed 6 bases and J shed 0 bases, with 14 bases lying between them. The CDR3 covers 14 residues. Germline CDR1 and CDR2: SQVTM and ANQGSEA.

This chain connects TRBV21-1 to TRBJ1-5; the D call in the table, TRBD1, was not verified against the DNA. TRBV21-1 is recorded as a pseudogene. The CDR3 has 15 residues. CDR3 DNA: TGTGCCAGCAGCAAAGTGGCAGGGGCTATTCAGCCCCAGCATTTT. It is translated as CASSKVAGAIQPQHF.

This sequence joins TRBV4-2 and TRBJ2-1; D might be TRBD2 (6 bases). This CDR3 contains 17 residues. Trimming left V 0 bases short and J 2 bases short, with 14 bases between. Germline-derived CDR1 and CDR2 are LGHNA and YNFKEQ. The CDR3 here is CASSQDLAGSTYNEQFF. The DNA for the CDR3 is TGTGCCAGCAGCCAAGATCTCGCGGGGTCGACCTACAATGAGCAGTTCTTC.

The V gene is TRBV6-1, the J gene TRBJ1-2; no clear D. Germline V gene data show CDR1 as MNHNS and CDR2 as SASEGT. The CDR3 contains 15 residues. V lost 3 bases to trimming and J lost 8 bases, with 19 bases between them. CDR3 sequence (DNA): TGTGCCAGCAGTGAGGGTGGGTGGAGGGAGGACGGCTACACCTTC. This codes for CASSEGGWREDGYTF.

This clone was counted only a few times. V and J are TRBV19 and TRBJ2-1, with 12 bases that match TRBD2. CDR1 and CDR2 (germline): LNHDA, SQIVND (reference sequence). With 7 bases clipped from V and 10 bases from J, the junction kept 11 bases outside the gene matches. The CDR3 consists of 15 residues. CDR3 residues: CASTMTSGGFWEQFF. CDR3 sequence (DNA): TGTGCCAGTACAATGACTAGCGGGGGTTTTTGGGAGCAGTTCTTC.

The chain uses TRBV7-6 and TRBJ2-1, with 7 bases fitting TRBD2. Germline CDR1 and CDR2: SGHVS and FNYEAQ. The J segment lost 0 bases and the V segment lost 1 base, leaving 9 bases of the junction unmatched. The CDR3 is 18 amino acids. CDR3 DNA sequence: TGTGCCAGCAGCTTAGGTCGGAGGGGACTAAGCTCCTACAATGAGCAGTTCTTC. Translation: CASSLGRRGLSSYNEQFF.

CDR3 nucleotide sequence: TGCGCCAGCAGCACGGGGGACGGCGGAAACACCATATATTTT. Protein product: CASSTGDGGNTIYF. V and J are TRBV5-1 and TRBJ1-3, with D possibly matching TRBD1 (5 bases). Germline loops: CDR1 SGHRS, CDR2 YFSETQ. V was trimmed by 4 bases and J by 4 bases, leaving 12 bases between them. This CDR3 spans 14 amino acids. The full variable domain, its missing parts supplied by reference TRBV5-1 and TRBJ1-3, is KAGVTQTPRYLIKTRGQQVTLSCSPISGHRSVSWYQQTPGQGLQFLFEYFSETQRNKGNFPGRFSGRQFSNSRSEMNVSTLELGDSALYLCASSTGDGGNTIYFGEGSWLTVV.

Concerning this clone: Compared with germline, one end of the junction differs, possibly owing to a read error. The chain recombines TRBV7-3 with TRBJ2-2; a weak D match, TRBD2 (6 bases). The CDR3 runs 15 residues. Germline V lookup: CDR1 SGHTA, CDR2 FQGTGA. This chain's CDR3 is CASSLTGGNTGELFF. CDR3 nucleotides: TGTGCCAGCAGCCTAACCGGGGGGAACACCGGGGAGCTGTTTTTT. The whole variable domain, filled in from reference TRBV7-3 and TRBJ2-2, reads GAGVSQTPSNKVTEKGKYVELRCDPISGHTALYWYRQSLGQGPEFLIYFQGTGAADDSGLPNDRFFAVRPEGSVSTLKIQRTERGDSAVYLCASSLTGGNTGELFFGEGSRLTVL.

A single count supports this clone. The rearrangement uses TRBV5-1 and TRBJ2-1; D not certain. This CDR3 has 15 residues. Trimming pared 1 base from V and 0 bases from J, leaving 8 bases between. Germline CDR1 reads SGHRS; CDR2 reads YFSETQ. In DNA form, the CDR3 reads TGCGCCAGCAGCTTGAGCAACGGCTCCTACAATGAGCAGTTCTTC. Amino acids: CASSLSNGSYNEQFF.

The J gene is TRBJ1-2, the V gene TRBV7-9; D is uncertain. Germline CDR1 is SEHNR and CDR2 is FQNEAQ (reference sequence). The CDR3 covers 13 residues. Between the trimmed V and J ends, which lost 1 base and 3 bases, there was a span of 6 bases. CDR3 sequence: CASSLGADYGYTF. For the CDR3, the DNA is TGTGCCAGCAGCTTAGGAGCAGACTATGGCTACACCTTC.

This chain connects TRBV5-4 to TRBJ2-2, with TRBD2 as a possible D gene (6 bases). CDR1 and CDR2 from the germline V gene are SGHNT and YYREEE (reference sequence). Trimming stripped 4 bases from V and 1 base from J, with 14 bases between. The CDR3 has 16 residues. CDR3 amino acids: CASSPETGVNTGELFF. For the CDR3, the DNA is TGTGCCAGCAGCCCAGAGACGGGGGTGAACACCGGGGAGCTGTTTTTT.

This clone was seen a few times. The chain couples TRBV29-1 to TRBJ2-2; 9 bases fit TRBD2. The V gene end was trimmed by 0 bases and the J gene end by 7 bases; junction bases not matched to a gene: 3. CDR3 size: 14 residues. CDR1 is SQVTM, CDR2 ANQGSEA, per germline. DNA of the CDR3: TGCAGCGTTGAAGAGGGTAGCGGGGGCGGGGAGCTGTTTTTT. It encodes CSVEEGSGGGELFF.

The chain recombines TRBV5-1 with TRBJ1-1; 11 nucleotides agree with TRBD1. Germline CDR1 SGHRS, CDR2 YFSETQ. This CDR3 has 17 amino acids. With 1 base clipped from V and 0 bases from J, the junction kept 5 bases outside the gene matches. The CDR3 DNA is TGCGCCAGCAGCTTGACCGGGACAGGGGGAATGAACACTGAAGCTTTCTTT. The encoded protein is CASSLTGTGGMNTEAFF.

The J gene is TRBJ2-5, the V gene TRBV2, with 8 bases fitting TRBD1. The germline CDR1 and CDR2 sequences are SNHLY and FYNNEI. CDR3 length: 15 residues. The V segment lost 6 bases and the J segment 5 bases; nucleotides outside the gene matches: 11. CDR3 bases: TGTGCCAGCAGCGAGGGCAGGGGGCGGCGGGAGACCCAGTACTTC. This translates into CASSEGRGRRETQYF.

This chain joins TRBV11-2 and TRBJ2-1; tentative D call: TRBD2 (7 bases). Trimming took off 5 bases at V and 9 bases at J, with 17 bases between the two ends. The CDR3 has 14 residues. Germline V gene lookup returns CDR1 SGHAT and CDR2 FQNNGV. The CDR3 spells CASSPRGAGTEQFF. In nucleotides, the CDR3 is TGTGCCAGCAGCCCCCGGGGGGCAGGAACTGAGCAGTTCTTC.

Only one count was recorded for this clone. The rearrangement joins TRBV18 to TRBJ1-5; 7 bases are a match to TRBD1. V trimming: 3 bases; J trimming: 5 bases; junction bases outside the gene matches: 7. This CDR3 has 15 amino acids. Germline V gene data show CDR1 as KGHSH and CDR2 as LQKENI. The CDR3 DNA reads as TGTGCCAGCTCACCTCTGACAGGGTCGGATCAGCCCCAGCATTTT. The encoded protein is CASSPLTGSDQPQHF.

The gene calls are TRBV3-1 (or the pseudogene TRBV3-2) and TRBJ1-2; D gene unclear. In germline, CDR1 is LGHDT, CDR2 YNNKEL (reference sequence). This CDR3 comprises 15 residues. The V end was cut by 1 base, the J end by 4 bases, with 13 bases between. CDR3 sequence reads: CASSQVTPGTYGYTF. The CDR3 DNA is TGTGCCAGCAGCCAAGTTACCCCGGGAACCTATGGCTACACCTTC.

The CDR3 loop is CASSGGTTYEQYF. In DNA, the CDR3 is TGTGCCAGCAGTGGCGGGACTACCTACGAGCAGTACTTC. The V call is TRBV27, the J call TRBJ2-7, with 7 bases aligning to TRBD2. J was trimmed by 2 bases and V by 5 bases; bases with no gene match: 3. The CDR3 is 13 amino acids. Germline values: CDR1 MNHEY, CDR2 SMNVEV (reference sequence).

This chain uses TRBV7-2 with TRBJ1-5; 7 nucleotides match TRBD1. Germline CDR1 is SGHTA and CDR2 is FQGNSA. CDR3 length equals 16 residues. J lost 0 bases, V lost 4 bases, and 6 bases had no gene match. The CDR3 DNA is TGTGCCAGCAGCTCCAGACAGGGCAGTAGCAATCAGCCCCAGCATTTT. Amino acid sequence: CASSSRQGSSNQPQHF.

V is TRBV7-6 and J is TRBJ2-2; D is unresolved. CDR1 and CDR2 from the germline V gene are SGHVS and FNYEAQ. Trimming pared 1 base from V and 1 base from J, leaving 7 bases between. The CDR3 has 15 residues. Written as DNA, the CDR3 is TGTGCCAGCAGCTTAGTTGGGGAGAACACCGGGGAGCTGTTTTTT. Translating gives CASSLVGENTGELFF.

This chain uses TRBV6-2 or TRBV6-3 with TRBJ2-2; 8 nucleotides align to TRBD2. The germline V gene encodes CDR1 MNHEY and CDR2 SVGEGT. The trim removed 2 bases at V and 2 bases at J, leaving 10 bases unmatched. The CDR3 spans 18 residues. The CDR3 sequence is CASSYHTSGGPNTGELFF. The CDR3 DNA follows: TGTGCCAGCAGTTACCATACCAGCGGGGGACCTAACACCGGGGAGCTGTTTTTT.

This sequence joins TRBV7-8 and TRBJ1-4; D gene ambiguous. Looked up from germline, CDR1 is SGHVS and CDR2 is FQNEAQ. This CDR3 region has 16 residues. The germline V and J ends were trimmed by 4 bases and 0 bases, with 12 bases remaining between them. The CDR3, as DNA: TGTGCCAGCAGCTCCCAACCCAGTGCAACTAATGAAAAACTGTTTTTT. Protein sequence: CASSSQPSATNEKLFF.

V usage is TRBV9 and J usage is TRBJ1-2; D ambiguous. The CDR3 contains 14 residues. Trimming took 0 bases from V and 4 from J, leaving 10 bases between them. Germline CDR1 and CDR2: SGDLS and YYNGEE. CDR3 bases: TGTGCCAGCAGCGTAGATCTCTCCGGCTATGGCTACACCTTC. Its translation is CASSVDLSGYGYTF.

J is TRBJ1-4 and V is TRBV3-1 (or the pseudogene TRBV3-2); tentatively, D is TRBD1 (5 bases). The CDR3 runs to 16 residues. Germline V gene sequence: CDR1 LGHDT, CDR2 YNNKEL (reference sequence). V lost 4 bases and J 0 bases, leaving 12 bases between the germline ends. The CDR3 reads CASSRQGRTTNEKLFF. In nucleotides, the CDR3 is TGTGCCAGCAGCCGCCAGGGCAGAACAACTAATGAAAAACTGTTTTTT.

The chain uses TRBV27 and TRBJ2-2; 7 bases match TRBD2. Trimming at V came to 5 bases and at J to 6 bases, leaving 9 bases not matched to a gene. CDR3 size: 15 residues. In germline, CDR1 is MNHEY, CDR2 SMNVEV (reference sequence). The CDR3 is CASSPLGTIPGELFF. The DNA for the CDR3 is TGTGCCAGCAGTCCCCTAGGGACTATTCCCGGGGAGCTGTTTTTT.